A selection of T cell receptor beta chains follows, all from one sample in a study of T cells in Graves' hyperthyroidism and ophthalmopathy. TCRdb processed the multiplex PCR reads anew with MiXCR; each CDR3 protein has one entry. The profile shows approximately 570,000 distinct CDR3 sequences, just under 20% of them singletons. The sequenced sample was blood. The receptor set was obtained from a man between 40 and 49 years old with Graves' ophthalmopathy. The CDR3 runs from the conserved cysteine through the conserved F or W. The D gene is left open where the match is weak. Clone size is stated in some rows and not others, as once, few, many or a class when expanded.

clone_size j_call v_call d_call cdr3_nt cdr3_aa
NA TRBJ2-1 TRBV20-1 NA TGCAGTGCTAGGGGAAGTATGAGCTCCTACAATGAGCAGTTCTTC CSARGSMSSYNEQFF
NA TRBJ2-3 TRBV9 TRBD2 TGTGCCAGCAGCGTAGGGGGGACTAGTCTTGATACGCAGTATTTT CASSVGGTSLDTQYF
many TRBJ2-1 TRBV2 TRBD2 TGTGCCAGTACCACTAGCGGGGGGTATAATGAGCAGTTCTTC CASTTSGGYNEQFF
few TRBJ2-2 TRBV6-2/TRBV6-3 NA TGTGCCAGCAGTTACGTTCGCGGGGGCCCTAACACCGGGGAGCTGTTTTTT CASSYVRGGPNTGELFF
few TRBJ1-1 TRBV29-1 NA TGCAGCGTACCGGGACAAGTAATGAACACTGAAGCTTTCTTT CSVPGQVMNTEAFF
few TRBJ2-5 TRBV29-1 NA TGCAGCGCTGGTGGAGGGCTGGGGACCCAGTACTTC CSAGGGLGTQYF
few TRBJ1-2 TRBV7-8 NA TGTGCCAGCAGCTTAGAGGCCTTCGACTATGGCTACACCTTC CASSLEAFDYGYTF
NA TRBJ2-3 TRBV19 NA TGTGCCAGTAGTATCGTCCAGGGACGTACAGATACGCAGTATTTT CASSIVQGRTDTQYF
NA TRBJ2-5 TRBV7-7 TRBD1 TGTGCTAGCAGCGCCCGCCCCCGACAGGGGCAAGAGACCCAGTACTTC CASSARPRQGQETQYF
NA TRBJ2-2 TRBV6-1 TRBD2 TGTGCCAGCAGTCCTCCCCTAGCGGGAGCCACCGAGGAGCTGTTTTTT CASSPPLAGATEELFF
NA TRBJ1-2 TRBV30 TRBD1 TGTGCCTGGAGTTCTCCCGGGACAGGGAACTATGGCTACACCTTC CAWSSPGTGNYGYTF
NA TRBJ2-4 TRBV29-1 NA TGCAGCGTACTACCGGGACCTCCCCGGAGTAACATTCAGTACTTC CSVLPGPPRSNIQYF
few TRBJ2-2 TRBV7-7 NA TGTGCTAGCAGCGAGGCGGGGGAGCTGTTTTTT CASSEAGELFF
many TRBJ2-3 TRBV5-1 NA TGCGCCAGCAGCTCTTGGGGGGACACAGATACGCAGTATTTT CASSSWGDTDTQYF
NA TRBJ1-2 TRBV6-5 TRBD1 TGTGCCAGCAGTTACTCGGGGACAGTGGGACAAAGGGGCTACACCTTC CASSYSGTVGQRGYTF
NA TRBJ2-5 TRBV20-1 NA TGCAGTGCTCCATTTAGGTCAGAGACCCAGTACTTC CSAPFRSETQYF
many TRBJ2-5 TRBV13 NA TGTGCCAGCAGACAAACCCGGGGTGAAGAGACCCAGTACTTC CASRQTRGEETQYF
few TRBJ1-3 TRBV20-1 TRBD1 TGCAGTGCTGACAGGGGCGGAAACACCATATATTTT CSADRGGNTIYF
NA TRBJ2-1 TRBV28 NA TGTGCCAGCAGCTACCTAGCGACAACCTACAATGAGCAGTTCTTC CASSYLATTYNEQFF
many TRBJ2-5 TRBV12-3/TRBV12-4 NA TGTGCCAGCAGTTTTCTCGCAGGGGAAACAGAGACCCAGTACTTC CASSFLAGETETQYF
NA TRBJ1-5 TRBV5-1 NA TGCGCCAGCAGCTTGGGGTCAGGCTATAGCAATCAGCCCCAGCATTTT CASSLGSGYSNQPQHF
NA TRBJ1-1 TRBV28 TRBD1 TGTGCCAGCATTTCTGTGGGACAGGCGCTAAGGTACACTGAAGCTTTCTTT CASISVGQALRYTEAFF
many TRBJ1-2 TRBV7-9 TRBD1 TGTGCCACTACCACAGGGGTAGGCTATGGCTACACCTTC CATTTGVGYGYTF
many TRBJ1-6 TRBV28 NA TGTGCCAGCAGTTTTGAATCTTTAATTTCACCCCTCCACTTT CASSFESLISPLHF
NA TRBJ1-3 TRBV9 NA TGTGCCAGCAGCGTAGCTATGGGGAGCTCTGGAAACACCATATATTTT CASSVAMGSSGNTIYF